This T cell receptor beta chain was obtained from a study of cytomegalovirus exposure and HLA in healthy donors. Overall study findings and caveats: There were some V segments, including TRBV6-2 and TRBV6-3, excluded as indistinguishable. Despite most TCR sequences being rare, some public TCRs occurred in many donors.

The CDR3 has 13 residues. The ends lost 4 bases at V and 6 bases at J; junction bases unmatched: 3. Germline lookup yields CDR1 SGHRS and CDR2 YFSETQ. Of note for this clone: No antigen is known for it.

The PCR had 60 Vbeta and 13 Jbeta primers. Here immunoSEQ multiplex PCR was the method, and the copy in TCRdb shows in-frame clones only, minus some. The sample shows some 140,000 clones, over 70% of them seen only once. The chain combines TRBV5-1 with TRBJ1-2; 10 bases fit TRBD1. This receptor was obtained from a woman aged 40 to 50 in good health and CMV-seronegative. Sequenced input: PBMCs. CDR3 sequence: CASSKDRGDGYTF. In DNA form, the CDR3 reads TGCGCCAGCAGCAAGGACAGGGGGGATGGCTACACCTTC. Full variable domain (missing parts from reference TRBV5-1 and TRBJ1-2): KAGVTQTPRYLIKTRGQQVTLSCSPISGHRSVSWYQQTPGQGLQFLFEYFSETQRNKGNFPGRFSGRQFSNSRSEMNVSTLELGDSALYLCASSKDRGDGYTFGSGTRLTVV.